This T cell receptor (beta chain) was obtained from a study of T cell responses to AZD1222 COVID-19 vaccine. Study summary: The study pooled second doses at about 4 or about 12 weeks.

The study's findings and limits: Possibly, clonal diversity was underestimated; donors were largely white British and included more females. Spike-specific TCR breadth and depth were elevated following two AZD1222 doses.

This clone has more than one count but fewer than ten. The antigen is unknown. The germline V gene has CDR1 SGHRS and CDR2 YFSETQ. With 0 bases removed from V and 2 bases from J, the gap between germline ends came to 6 bases. This CDR3 is 15 amino acids long. The data were produced by immunoSEQ multiplex PCR, yet TCRdb's version contains in-frame clones alone and is incomplete. The data show 100,000 or so clones, roughly nine tenths seen once. Sample: peripheral blood, taken on day 0 of AZD1222 vaccination. The receptor was isolated from an adult in good health. The chain links TRBV5-1 to TRBJ1-6; D remains ambiguous. CDR3: CASSLEGAYNSPLHF. The CDR3 region has the DNA TGCGCCAGCAGCTTGGAGGGCGCCTATAATTCACCCCTCCACTTT. The full variable domain, its missing parts supplied by reference TRBV5-1 and TRBJ1-6, is KAGVTQTPRYLIKTRGQQVTLSCSPISGHRSVSWYQQTPGQGLQFLFEYFSETQRNKGNFPGRFSGRQFSNSRSEMNVSTLELGDSALYLCASSLEGAYNSPLHFGNGTRLTVT.